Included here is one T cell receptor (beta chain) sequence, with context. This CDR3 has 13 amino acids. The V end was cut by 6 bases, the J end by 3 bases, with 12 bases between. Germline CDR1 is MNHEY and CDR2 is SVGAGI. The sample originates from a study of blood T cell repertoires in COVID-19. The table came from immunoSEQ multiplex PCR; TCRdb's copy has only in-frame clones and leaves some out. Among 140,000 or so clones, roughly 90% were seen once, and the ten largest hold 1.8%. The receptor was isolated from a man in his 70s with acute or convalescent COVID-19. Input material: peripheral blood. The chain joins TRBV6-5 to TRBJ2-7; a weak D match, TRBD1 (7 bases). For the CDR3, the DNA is TGTGCCAGCAGGCGGGACAGCCGCTACGAGCAGTACTTC. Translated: CASRRDSRYEQYF.